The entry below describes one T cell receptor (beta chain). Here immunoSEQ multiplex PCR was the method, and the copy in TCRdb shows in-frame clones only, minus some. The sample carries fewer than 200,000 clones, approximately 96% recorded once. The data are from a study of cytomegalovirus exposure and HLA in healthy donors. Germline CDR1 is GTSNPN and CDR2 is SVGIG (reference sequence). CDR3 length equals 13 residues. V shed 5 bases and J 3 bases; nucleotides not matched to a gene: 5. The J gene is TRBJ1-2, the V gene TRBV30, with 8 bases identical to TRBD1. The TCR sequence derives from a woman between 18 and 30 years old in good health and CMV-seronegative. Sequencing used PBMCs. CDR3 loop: CAWGDRFDYGYTF. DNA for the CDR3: TGTGCCTGGGGGGACAGGTTCGACTATGGCTACACCTTC. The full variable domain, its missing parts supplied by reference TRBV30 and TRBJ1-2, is SQTIHQWPATLVQPVGSPLSLECTVEGTSNPNLYWYRQAAGRGLQLLFYSVGIGQISSEVPQNLSASRPQDRQFILSSKKLLLSDSGFYLCAWGDRFDYGYTFGSGTRLTVV.